Below, 4 T cell receptor beta chains from the same sample are listed, as sequenced in a study of patients and donors after allogeneic stem cell transplantation. MiXCR, run by TCRdb on the RT-PCR reads, gives a single entry per CDR3 protein. In the table there are about a million distinct CDR3 sequences, roughly 17% of which are singletons. The sequenced material came from blood, either unsorted or a sorted T cell fraction (not recorded which). The receptors derive from a human donor who was either an allogeneic HSCT recipient or a stem cell or donor lymphocyte infusion donor (not recorded which). It is not recorded whose cells these are; they may come from a transplant donor.

V is TRBV9 and J is TRBJ2-2; D uncertain. V lost 4 bases and J lost 3, with 13 bases in between. Germline lookup yields CDR1 SGDLS and CDR2 YYNGEE. The CDR3 extends over 15 amino acids. CDR3 sequence (DNA): TGTGCCAGCAGCCCAGACCCGGGCTACACCGGGGAGCTGTTTTTT. As protein: CASSPDPGYTGELFF.

This chain links TRBV18 with TRBJ2-7, with D possibly being TRBD1 (5 bases). V gave up 0 bases and J gave up 4 bases, with 10 bases separating them. Germline V gives CDR1 KGHSH, CDR2 LQKENI. This CDR3 has 14 amino acids. The CDR3 loop reads CASSPPPGKYEQYF. Written as DNA, the CDR3 is TGTGCCAGCTCACCACCTCCAGGGAAGTACGAGCAGTACTTC.

This clonotype was detected ten times or more. Here the CDR3 reads CASSQEVGVGTEAFF. DNA of the CDR3: TGTGCCAGCAGCCAAGAAGTTGGGGTAGGGACTGAAGCTTTCTTT. The chain carries TRBV4-2 and TRBJ1-1; D gene uncertain. Germline V CDR1 and CDR2: LGHNA, YNFKEQ. The length of the CDR3 is 15 residues. The V end was cut by 0 bases, the J end by 5 bases, with 13 bases between.

This chain connects TRBV6-1 to TRBJ2-1; TRBD1 matches at 11 bases. This CDR3 is built from 14 residues. V dropped 6 bases and J dropped 8; count of bases not matched to a gene: 6. The germline gives CDR1 MNHNS, CDR2 SASEGT. This chain's CDR3 is CASRLGQGAYEQFF. The CDR3 DNA reads as TGTGCCAGCAGACTCGGACAGGGGGCCTATGAGCAGTTCTTC.